This T cell receptor beta chain was captured by sequencing in a study of shared clonotypes between healthy human individuals. Background on the study: Aged between 18 and 49, the donors were a couple of women and three men. Study findings and constraints: Around 5% was the fraction of naive CD4 clonotypes found shared across a few donors.

Sorted-subset replicate PCR reactions were performed with 200 ng DNA, corresponding to 25,000 to 35,000 T cell genomes. Profiled with immunoSEQ multiplex PCR; TCRdb holds only in-frame clones, not every one. The repertoire holds hundreds of thousands of clones, with just over 95% as singletons. V lost 1 base to trimming and J lost 6 bases; unmatched junction nucleotides: 4. The length of the CDR3 is 14 residues. Germline assignment: CDR1 SGHRS and CDR2 YFSETQ. In the naive CD8 group, cells lacked CD45RO and were positively selected for CCR7, so terminally differentiated effector memory CD45RA+ cells were left out. Donation came from healthy HIV-negative adults that had no recent acute infections or vaccinations. On this clone itself: Its target is not known.

This TCR was sampled from a man aged 25 to 40 in good health. This chain joins TRBV5-1 and TRBJ2-1; 7 bases match TRBD2. Sample: naive CD8+ T cells sorted from blood. CDR3 region: CASSLIGGSNEQFF. The DNA for the CDR3 is TGCGCCAGCAGCTTGATCGGCGGGAGCAATGAGCAGTTCTTC.